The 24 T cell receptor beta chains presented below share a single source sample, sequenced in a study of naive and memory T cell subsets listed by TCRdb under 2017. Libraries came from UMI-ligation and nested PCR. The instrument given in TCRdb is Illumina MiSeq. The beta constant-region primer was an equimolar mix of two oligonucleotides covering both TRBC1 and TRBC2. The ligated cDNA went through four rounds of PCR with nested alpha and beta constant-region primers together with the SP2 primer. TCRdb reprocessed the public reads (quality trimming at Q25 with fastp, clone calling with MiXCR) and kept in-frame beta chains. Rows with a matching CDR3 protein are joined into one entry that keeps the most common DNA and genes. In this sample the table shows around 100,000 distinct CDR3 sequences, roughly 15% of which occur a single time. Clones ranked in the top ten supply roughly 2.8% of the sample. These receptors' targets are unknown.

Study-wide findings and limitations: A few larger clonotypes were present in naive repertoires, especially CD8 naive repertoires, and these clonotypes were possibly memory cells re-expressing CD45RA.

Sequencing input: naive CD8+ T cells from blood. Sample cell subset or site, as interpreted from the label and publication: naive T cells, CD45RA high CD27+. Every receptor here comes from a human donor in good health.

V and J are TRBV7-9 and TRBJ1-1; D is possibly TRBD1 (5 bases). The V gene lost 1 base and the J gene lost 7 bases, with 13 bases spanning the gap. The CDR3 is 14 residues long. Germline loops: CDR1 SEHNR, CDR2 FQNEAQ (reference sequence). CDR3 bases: TGTGCCAGCAGCTTAGGAGGATCGGGGGATGAAGCTTTCTTT. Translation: CASSLGGSGDEAFF.

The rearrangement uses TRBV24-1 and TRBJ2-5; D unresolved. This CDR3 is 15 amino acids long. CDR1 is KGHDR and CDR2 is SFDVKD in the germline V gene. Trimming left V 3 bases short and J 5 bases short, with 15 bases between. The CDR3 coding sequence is TGTGCCACCAGTGATGCCCGGACCGGTCGGGAGACCCAGTACTTC. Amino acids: CATSDARTGRETQYF.

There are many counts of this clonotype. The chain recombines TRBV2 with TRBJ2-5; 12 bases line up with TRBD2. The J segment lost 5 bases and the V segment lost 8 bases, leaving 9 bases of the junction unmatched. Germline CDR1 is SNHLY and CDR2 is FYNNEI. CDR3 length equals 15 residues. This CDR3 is CASGRLAGDRETQYF. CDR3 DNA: TGTGCCAGCGGAAGACTAGCGGGAGATCGGGAGACCCAGTACTTC.

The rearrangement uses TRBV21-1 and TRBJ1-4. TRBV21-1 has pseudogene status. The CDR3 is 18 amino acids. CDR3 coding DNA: TGTGCCAGCAGCAAACGGCAGGCTTCAAGCAAGACTAATGAAAAACTGTTTTTT. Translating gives CASSKRQASSKTNEKLFF.

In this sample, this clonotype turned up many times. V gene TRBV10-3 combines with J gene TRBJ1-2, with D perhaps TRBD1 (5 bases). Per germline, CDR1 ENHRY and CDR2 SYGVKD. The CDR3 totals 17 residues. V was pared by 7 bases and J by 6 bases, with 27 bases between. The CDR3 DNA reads TGTGCCATCAAGCCGCGGGGCGTGACTGAGGGGAGTGATGGCTACACCTTC. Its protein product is CAIKPRGVTEGSDGYTF.

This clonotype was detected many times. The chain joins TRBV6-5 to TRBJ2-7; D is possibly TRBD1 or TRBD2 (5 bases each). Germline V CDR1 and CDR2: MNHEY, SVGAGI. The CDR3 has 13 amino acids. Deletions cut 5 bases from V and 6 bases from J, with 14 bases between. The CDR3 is CASSDASGREQYF. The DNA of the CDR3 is TGTGCCAGCAGTGATGCTTCGGGGCGCGAGCAGTACTTC.

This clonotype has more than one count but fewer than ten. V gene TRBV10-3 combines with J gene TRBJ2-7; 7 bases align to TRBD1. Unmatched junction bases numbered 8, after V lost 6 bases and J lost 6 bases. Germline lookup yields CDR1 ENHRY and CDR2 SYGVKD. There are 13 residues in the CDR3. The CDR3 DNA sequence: TGTGCCATCAGCCAAGGACAGGCGGCCGAGCAGTACTTC. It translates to CAISQGQAAEQYF.

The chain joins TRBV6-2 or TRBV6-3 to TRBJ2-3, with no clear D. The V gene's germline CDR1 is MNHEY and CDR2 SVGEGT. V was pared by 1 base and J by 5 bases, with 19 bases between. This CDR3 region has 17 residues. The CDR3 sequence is CASSYWRGSPVEDTQYF. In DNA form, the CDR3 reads TGTGCCAGCAGTTACTGGCGAGGATCGCCCGTCGAAGATACGCAGTATTTT.

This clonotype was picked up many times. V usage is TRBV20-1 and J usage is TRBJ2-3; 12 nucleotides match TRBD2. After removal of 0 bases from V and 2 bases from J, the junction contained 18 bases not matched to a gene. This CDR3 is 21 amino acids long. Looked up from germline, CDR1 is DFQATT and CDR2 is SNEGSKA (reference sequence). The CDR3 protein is CSARDLLAGLAGISDTDTQYF. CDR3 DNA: TGCAGTGCTAGAGATCTCCTCGCAGGACTAGCGGGGATCAGTGACACAGATACGCAGTATTTT.

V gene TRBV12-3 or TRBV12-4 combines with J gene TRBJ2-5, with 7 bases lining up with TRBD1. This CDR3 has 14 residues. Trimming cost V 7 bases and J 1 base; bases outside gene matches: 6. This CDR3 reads CASIRTGLQETQYF. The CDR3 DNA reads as TGTGCCAGCATAAGGACAGGTCTCCAAGAGACCCAGTACTTC.

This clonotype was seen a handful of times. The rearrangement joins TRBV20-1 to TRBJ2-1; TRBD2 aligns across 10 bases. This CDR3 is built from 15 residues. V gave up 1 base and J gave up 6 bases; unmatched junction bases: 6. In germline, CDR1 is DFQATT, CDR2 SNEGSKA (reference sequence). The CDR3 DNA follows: TGCAGTGCTAGAGTACTAGCGGGGCTCTCCAATGAGCAGTTCTTC. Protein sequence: CSARVLAGLSNEQFF.

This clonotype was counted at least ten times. The CDR3 is CASSRNTEAFF. The CDR3 DNA reads as TGTGCCAGCAGCCGCAACACTGAAGCTTTCTTT. This chain joins TRBV12-3 or TRBV12-4 and TRBJ1-1; D not resolved. The CDR3 covers 11 residues. Trimming took off 6 bases at V and 2 bases at J, with 4 bases between the two ends.

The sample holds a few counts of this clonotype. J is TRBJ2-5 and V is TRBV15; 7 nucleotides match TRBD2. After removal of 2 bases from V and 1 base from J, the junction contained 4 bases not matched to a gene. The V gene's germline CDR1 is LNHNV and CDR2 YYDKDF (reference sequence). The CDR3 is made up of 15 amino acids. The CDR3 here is CATSRLAVVQETQYF. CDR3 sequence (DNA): TGTGCCACCAGCAGACTAGCGGTAGTCCAAGAGACCCAGTACTTC. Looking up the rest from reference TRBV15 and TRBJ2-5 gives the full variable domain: DAMVIQNPRYQVTQFGKPVTLSCSQTLNHNVMYWYQQKSSQAPKLLFHYYDKDFNNEADTPDNFQSRRPNTSFCFLDIRSPGLGDTAMYLCATSRLAVVQETQYFGPGTRLLVL.

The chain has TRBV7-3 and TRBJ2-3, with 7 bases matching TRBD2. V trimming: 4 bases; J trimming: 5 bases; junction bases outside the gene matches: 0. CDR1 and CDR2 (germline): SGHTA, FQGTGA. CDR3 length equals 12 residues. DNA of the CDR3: TGTGCCAGCAGCTGGGGGGGAGATACGCAGTATTTT. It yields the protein CASSWGGDTQYF.

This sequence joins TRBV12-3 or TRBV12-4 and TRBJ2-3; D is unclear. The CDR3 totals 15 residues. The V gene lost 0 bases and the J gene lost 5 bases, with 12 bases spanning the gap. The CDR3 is CASSLALFAEDTQYF. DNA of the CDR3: TGTGCCAGCAGTTTAGCGCTTTTCGCAGAAGATACGCAGTATTTT.

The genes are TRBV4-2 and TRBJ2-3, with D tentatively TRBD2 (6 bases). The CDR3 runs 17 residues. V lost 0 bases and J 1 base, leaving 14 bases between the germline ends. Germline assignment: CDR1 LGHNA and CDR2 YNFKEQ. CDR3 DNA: TGTGCCAGCAGCCAAGATCCCAGCGGGCCGGGCACAGATACGCAGTATTTT. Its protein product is CASSQDPSGPGTDTQYF.

In nucleotides, the CDR3 is TGTGCCAGCAGTGAGACTAGAACTCAAGAGACCCAGTACTTC. It is translated as CASSETRTQETQYF. The rearrangement joins TRBV2 to TRBJ2-5, with a tentative D call TRBD2 (6 bases). Germline V gene sequence: CDR1 SNHLY, CDR2 FYNNEI. CDR3 size: 14 residues. V was trimmed by 3 bases and J by 2 bases, leaving 10 bases between them.

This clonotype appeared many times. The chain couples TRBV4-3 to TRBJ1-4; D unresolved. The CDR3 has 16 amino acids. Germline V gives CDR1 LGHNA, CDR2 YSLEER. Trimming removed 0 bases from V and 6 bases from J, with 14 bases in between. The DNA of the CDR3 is TGCGCCAGCAGCCAAGATCCTCAGGTTATCGATGAAAAACTGTTTTTT. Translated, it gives CASSQDPQVIDEKLFF.

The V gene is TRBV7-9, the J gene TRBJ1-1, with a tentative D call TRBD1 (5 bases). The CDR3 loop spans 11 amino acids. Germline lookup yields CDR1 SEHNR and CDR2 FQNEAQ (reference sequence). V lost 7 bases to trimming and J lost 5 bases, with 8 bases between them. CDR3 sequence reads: CASNQGTEAFF. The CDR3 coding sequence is TGTGCCAGCAACCAGGGTACTGAAGCTTTCTTT.

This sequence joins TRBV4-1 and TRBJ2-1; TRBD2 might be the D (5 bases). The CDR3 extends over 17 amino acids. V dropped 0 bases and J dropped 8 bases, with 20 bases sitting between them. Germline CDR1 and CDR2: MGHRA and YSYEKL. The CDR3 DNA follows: TGCGCCAGCAGCCAAGATCCCGCCCGAGGGTCTTTGCATGAGCAGTTCTTC. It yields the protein CASSQDPARGSLHEQFF.

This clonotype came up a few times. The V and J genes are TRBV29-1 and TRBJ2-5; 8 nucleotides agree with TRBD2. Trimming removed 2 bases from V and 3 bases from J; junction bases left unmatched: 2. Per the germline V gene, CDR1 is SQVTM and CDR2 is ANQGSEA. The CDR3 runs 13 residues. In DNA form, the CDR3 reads TGCAGCGTTGAAACGGGACTAGAAGAGACCCAGTACTTC. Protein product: CSVETGLEETQYF.

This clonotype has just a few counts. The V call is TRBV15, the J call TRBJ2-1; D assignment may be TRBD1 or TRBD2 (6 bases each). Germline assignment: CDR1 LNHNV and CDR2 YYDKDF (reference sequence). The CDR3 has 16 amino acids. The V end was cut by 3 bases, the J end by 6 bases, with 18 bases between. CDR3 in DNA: TGTGCCACCAGCAGGGCGGGCCCCGGGGGCAGCAATGAGCAGTTCTTC. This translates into CATSRAGPGGSNEQFF.

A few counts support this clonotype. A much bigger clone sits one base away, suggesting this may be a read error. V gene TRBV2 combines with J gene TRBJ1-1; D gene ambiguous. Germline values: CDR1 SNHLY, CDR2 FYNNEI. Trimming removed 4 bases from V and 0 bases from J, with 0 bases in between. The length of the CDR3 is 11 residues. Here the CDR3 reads CASSVNTEAFF. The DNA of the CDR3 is TGTGCCAGCAGTGTGAACACTGAAGCTTTCTTT. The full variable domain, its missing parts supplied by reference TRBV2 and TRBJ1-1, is EPEVTQTPSHQVTQMGQEVILRCVPISNHLYFYWYRQILGQKVEFLVSFYNNEISEKSEIFDDQFSVERPDGSNFTLKIRSTKLEDSAMYFCASSVNTEAFFGQGTRLTVV.

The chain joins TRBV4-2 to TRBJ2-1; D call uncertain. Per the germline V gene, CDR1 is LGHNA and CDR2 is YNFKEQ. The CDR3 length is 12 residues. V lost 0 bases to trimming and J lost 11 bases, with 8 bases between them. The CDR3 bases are TGTGCCAGCAGCCAAGAACTGCAGAAGCAGTTCTTC. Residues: CASSQELQKQFF.